The source of this TCR beta chain is a study of T cell responses to AZD1222 COVID-19 vaccine. CDR3 length: 14 amino acids. Trimming took 3 bases from V and 4 from J; bases not matched to a gene: 1. Germline lookup yields CDR1 MNHEY and CDR2 SMNVEV (reference sequence). Points from the study as a whole: Nearly half of spike-specific TCRs reportedly target unmutated variant regions. Spike-specific TCR breadth and depth both grew after two AZD1222 doses.

Using immunoSEQ multiplex PCR, the repertoire was profiled, and TCRdb retains in-frame clones only, with some absent. The table lists some 140,000 clones, over 90% of them singletons. As regards this clone: Its cognate antigen is unknown.

This TCR was sampled from an adult in good health. The rearrangement uses TRBV27 and TRBJ1-2; 11 bases align to TRBD1. The sequencing used peripheral blood, collected on day 0 of AZD1222 vaccination. CDR3 residues: CASSFGTGGYGYTF. DNA of the CDR3: TGTGCCAGCAGTTTCGGGACAGGGGGCTATGGCTACACCTTC.